This paragraph reports one T cell receptor beta chain. Its antigen is undetermined. The CDR3 sequence is 15 residues long. Trimming shortened V by 4 bases and J by 3 bases, and 13 bases separated the two germline ends. Looked up from germline, CDR1 is MNHEY and CDR2 is SVGAGI. This entry comes from a study of T-cell memory formation after mild COVID-19. Regarding the study as a whole: Clones shrinking from day 15 to 85 showed even CD4/CD8 mixes; later expanders tilted CD4+.

TCRdb analysed the 5' RACE reads with MiXCR anew, one entry per CDR3 protein. Found here are fewer than 200,000 distinct CDR3 sequences, 20% to 25% of them singletons; the top ten hold about 21%. The clonotype comes from an adult woman who had mild COVID-19 (a few samples of this study predate the infection). Cell type and time point are not known. Source material: PBMCs or a T cell subset sorted from them (not recorded which). The chain has TRBV6-5 and TRBJ1-5; tentatively, D is TRBD1 (5 bases). The CDR3 DNA reads as TGTGCCAGCAGTTCCCTAGACGGGGCCAATCAGCCCCAGCATTTT. It yields the protein CASSSLDGANQPQHF.